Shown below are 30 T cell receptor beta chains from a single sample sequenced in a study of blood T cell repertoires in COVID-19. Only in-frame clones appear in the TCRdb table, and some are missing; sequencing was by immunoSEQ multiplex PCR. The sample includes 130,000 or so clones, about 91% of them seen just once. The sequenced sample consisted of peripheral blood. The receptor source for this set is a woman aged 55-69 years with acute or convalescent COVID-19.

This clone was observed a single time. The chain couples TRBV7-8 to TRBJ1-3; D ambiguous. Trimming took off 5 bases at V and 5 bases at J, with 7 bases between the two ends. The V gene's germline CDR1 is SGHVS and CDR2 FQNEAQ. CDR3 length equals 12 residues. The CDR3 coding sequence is TGTGCCAGCAGCCTGAACAGAAACACCATATATTTT. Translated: CASSLNRNTIYF.

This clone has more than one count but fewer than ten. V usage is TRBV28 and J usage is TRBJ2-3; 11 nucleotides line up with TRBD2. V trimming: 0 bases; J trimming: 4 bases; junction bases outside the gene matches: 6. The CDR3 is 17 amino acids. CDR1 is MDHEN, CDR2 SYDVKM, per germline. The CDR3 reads CASSLWDLAGGPDTQYF. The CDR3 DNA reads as TGTGCCAGCAGTTTATGGGATCTAGCGGGGGGACCAGATACGCAGTATTTT.

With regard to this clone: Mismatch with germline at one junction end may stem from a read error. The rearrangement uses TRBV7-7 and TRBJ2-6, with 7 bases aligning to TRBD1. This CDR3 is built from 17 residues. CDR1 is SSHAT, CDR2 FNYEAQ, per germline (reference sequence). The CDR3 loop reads CASSLGVPGGGANVLTF. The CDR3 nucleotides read TGTGCTAGCAGCTTAGGGGTCCCAGGGGGAGGGGCCAACGTCCTGACTTTC.

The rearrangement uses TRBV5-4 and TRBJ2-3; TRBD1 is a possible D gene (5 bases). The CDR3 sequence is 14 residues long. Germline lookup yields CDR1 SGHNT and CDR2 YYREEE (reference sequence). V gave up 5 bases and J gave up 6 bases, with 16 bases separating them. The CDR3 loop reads CASSLRTPGDTQYF. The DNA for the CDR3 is TGTGCCAGCAGTCTCAGGACACCTGGGGATACGCAGTATTTT.

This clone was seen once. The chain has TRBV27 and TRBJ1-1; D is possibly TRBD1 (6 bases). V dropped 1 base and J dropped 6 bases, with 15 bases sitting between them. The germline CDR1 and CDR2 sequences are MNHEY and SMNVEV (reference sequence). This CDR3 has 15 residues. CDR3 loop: CASSLWGTGIAEAFF. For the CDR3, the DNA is TGTGCCAGCAGTTTATGGGGAACAGGGATCGCTGAAGCTTTCTTT.

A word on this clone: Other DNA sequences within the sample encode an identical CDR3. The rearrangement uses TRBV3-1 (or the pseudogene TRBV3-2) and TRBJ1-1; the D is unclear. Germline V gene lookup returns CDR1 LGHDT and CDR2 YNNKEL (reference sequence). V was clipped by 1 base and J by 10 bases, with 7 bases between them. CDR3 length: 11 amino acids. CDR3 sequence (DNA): TGTGCCAGCAGCCAAGGGGGAGGAGCTTTCTTT. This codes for CASSQGGGAFF.

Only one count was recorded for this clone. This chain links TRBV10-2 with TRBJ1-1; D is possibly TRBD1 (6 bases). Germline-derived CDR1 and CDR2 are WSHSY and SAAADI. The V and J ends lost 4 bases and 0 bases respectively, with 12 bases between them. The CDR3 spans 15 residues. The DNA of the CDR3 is TGCGCCAGCAGTGCCGGGACACGAATGAACACTGAAGCTTTCTTT. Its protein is CASSAGTRMNTEAFF.

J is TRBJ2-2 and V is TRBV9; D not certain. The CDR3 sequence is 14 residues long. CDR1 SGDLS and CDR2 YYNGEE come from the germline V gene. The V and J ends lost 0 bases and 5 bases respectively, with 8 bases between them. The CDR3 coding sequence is TGTGCCAGCAGCGTAGCTTCCGGGACCGGGGAGCTGTTTTTT. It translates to CASSVASGTGELFF.

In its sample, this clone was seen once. The CDR3: CASSSGQGRNSPLHF. The CDR3 region has the DNA TGTGCCAGCAGCTCTGGACAGGGGCGGAATTCACCCCTCCACTTT. V gene TRBV7-2 combines with J gene TRBJ1-6; TRBD1 matches at 9 bases. This CDR3 is built from 15 residues. The V and J ends lost 4 bases and 7 bases, in that order; junction bases with no gene match: 5. CDR1 and CDR2 from the germline V gene are SGHTA and FQGNSA.

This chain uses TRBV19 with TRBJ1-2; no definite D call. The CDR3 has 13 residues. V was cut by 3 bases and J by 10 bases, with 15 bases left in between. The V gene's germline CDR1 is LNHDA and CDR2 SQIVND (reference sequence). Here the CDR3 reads CASSIWSREAYTF. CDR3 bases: TGTGCCAGTAGTATTTGGTCCCGGGAGGCCTACACCTTC.

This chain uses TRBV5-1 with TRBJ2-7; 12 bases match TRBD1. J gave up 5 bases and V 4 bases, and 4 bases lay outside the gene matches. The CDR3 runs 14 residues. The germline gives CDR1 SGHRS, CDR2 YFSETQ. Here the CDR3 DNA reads TGCGCCAGCAGCAGGGGACAGGGGGCAAACGAGCAGTACTTC. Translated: CASSRGQGANEQYF. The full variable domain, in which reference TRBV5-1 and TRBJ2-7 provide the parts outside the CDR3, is KAGVTQTPRYLIKTRGQQVTLSCSPISGHRSVSWYQQTPGQGLQFLFEYFSETQRNKGNFPGRFSGRQFSNSRSEMNVSTLELGDSALYLCASSRGQGANEQYFGPGTRLTVT.

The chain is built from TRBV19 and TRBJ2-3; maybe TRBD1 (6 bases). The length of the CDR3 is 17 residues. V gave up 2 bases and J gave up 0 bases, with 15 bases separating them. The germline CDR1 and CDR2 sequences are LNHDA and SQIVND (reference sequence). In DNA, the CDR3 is TGTGCCAGTAGTATATTCCCCGGACAGTCTAGCACAGATACGCAGTATTTT. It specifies CASSIFPGQSSTDTQYF.

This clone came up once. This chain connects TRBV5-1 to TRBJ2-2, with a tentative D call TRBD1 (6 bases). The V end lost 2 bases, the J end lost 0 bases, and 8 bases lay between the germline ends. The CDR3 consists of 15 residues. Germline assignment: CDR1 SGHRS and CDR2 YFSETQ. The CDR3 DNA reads TGCGCCAGCAGCTTAACAGGGCCGAACACCGGGGAGCTGTTTTTT. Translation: CASSLTGPNTGELFF.

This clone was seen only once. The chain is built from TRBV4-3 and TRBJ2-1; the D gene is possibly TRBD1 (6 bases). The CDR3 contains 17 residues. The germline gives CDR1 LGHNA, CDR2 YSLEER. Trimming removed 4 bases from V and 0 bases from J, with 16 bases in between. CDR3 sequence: CASSRRPSDSSYNEQFF. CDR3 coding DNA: TGCGCCAGCAGCCGAAGACCCTCGGACAGCTCCTACAATGAGCAGTTCTTC.

This chain's CDR3 is CASILTPQGGNTIYF. CDR3 bases: TGTGCCAGCATCCTAACCCCCCAGGGTGGAAACACCATATATTTT. The chain combines TRBV7-2 with TRBJ1-3; a possible D gene is TRBD1 (5 bases). The CDR3 totals 15 residues. The V gene lost 7 bases and the J gene lost 3 bases, with 16 bases spanning the gap. Germline values: CDR1 SGHTA, CDR2 FQGNSA.

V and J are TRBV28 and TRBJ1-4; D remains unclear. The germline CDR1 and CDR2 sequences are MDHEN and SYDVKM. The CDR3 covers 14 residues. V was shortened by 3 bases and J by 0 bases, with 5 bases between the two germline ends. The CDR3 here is CASSFGATNEKLFF. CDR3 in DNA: TGTGCCAGCAGTTTCGGGGCAACTAATGAAAAACTGTTTTTT.

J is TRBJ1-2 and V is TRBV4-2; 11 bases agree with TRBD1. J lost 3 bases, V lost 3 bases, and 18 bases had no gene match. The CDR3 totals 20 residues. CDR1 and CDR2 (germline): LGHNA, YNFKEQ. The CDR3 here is CASSHAGRETDRGLDYGYTF. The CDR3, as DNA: TGTGCCAGCAGCCACGCCGGAAGGGAGACGGACAGGGGGCTCGACTATGGCTACACCTTC.

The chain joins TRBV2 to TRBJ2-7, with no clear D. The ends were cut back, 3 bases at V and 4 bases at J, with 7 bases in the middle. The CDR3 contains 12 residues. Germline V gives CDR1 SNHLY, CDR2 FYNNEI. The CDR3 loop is CASSEWPYEQYF. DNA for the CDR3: TGTGCCAGCAGTGAGTGGCCGTACGAGCAGTACTTC.

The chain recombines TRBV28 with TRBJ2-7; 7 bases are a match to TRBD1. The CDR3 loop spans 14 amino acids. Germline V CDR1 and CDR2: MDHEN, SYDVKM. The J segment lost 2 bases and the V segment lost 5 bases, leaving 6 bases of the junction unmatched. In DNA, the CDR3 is TGTGCCAGCAGTCGGACAGGCCGCCCCTACGAGCAGTACTTC. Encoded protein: CASSRTGRPYEQYF.

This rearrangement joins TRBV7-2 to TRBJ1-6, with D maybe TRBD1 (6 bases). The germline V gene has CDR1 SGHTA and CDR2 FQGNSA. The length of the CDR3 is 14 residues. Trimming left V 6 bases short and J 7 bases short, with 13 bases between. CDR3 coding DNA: TGTGCCAGCAGAGACAGGTCCCTCAATTCACCCCTCCACTTT. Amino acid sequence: CASRDRSLNSPLHF.

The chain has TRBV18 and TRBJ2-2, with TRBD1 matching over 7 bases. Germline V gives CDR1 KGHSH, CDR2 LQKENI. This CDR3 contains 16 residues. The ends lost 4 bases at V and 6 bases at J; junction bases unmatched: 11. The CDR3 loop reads CASSRRRDSDAGELFF. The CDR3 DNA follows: TGTGCCAGCTCACGACGCCGGGACAGTGACGCCGGGGAGCTGTTTTTT.

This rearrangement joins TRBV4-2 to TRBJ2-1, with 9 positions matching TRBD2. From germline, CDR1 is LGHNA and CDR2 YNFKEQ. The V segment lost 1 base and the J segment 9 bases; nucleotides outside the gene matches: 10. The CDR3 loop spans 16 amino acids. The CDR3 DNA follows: TGTGCCAGCAGCCAAGGGGCGGGGGGGCTCTCTGGTGAGCAGTTCTTC. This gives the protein CASSQGAGGLSGEQFF.

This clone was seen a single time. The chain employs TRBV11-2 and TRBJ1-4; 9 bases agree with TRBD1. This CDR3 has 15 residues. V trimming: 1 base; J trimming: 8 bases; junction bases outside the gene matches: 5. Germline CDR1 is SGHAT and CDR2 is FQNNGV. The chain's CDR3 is CASSLGGQGGEKLFF. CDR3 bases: TGTGCCAGCAGCTTAGGGGGACAGGGAGGCGAAAAACTGTTTTTT.

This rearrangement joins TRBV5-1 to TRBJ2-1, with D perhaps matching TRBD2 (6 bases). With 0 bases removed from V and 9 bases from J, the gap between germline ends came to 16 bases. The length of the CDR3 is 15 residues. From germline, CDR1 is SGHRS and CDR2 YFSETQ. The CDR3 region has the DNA TGCGCCAGCAGCTTGGAAGTAAGGCGGGGTGGTGAGCAGTTCTTC. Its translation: CASSLEVRRGGEQFF.

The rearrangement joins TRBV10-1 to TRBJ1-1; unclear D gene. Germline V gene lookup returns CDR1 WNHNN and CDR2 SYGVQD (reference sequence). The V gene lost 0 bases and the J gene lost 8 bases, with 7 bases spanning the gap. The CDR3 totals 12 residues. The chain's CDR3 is CASSESSLEAFF. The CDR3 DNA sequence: TGCGCCAGCAGTGAGTCTAGCTTAGAAGCTTTCTTT.

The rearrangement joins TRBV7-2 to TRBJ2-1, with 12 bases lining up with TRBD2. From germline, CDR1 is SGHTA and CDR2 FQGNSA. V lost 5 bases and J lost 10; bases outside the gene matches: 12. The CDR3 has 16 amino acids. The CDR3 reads CASSHPLAGGLTEQFF. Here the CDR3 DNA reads TGTGCCAGCAGCCACCCCCTAGCGGGGGGGTTAACAGAGCAGTTCTTC.

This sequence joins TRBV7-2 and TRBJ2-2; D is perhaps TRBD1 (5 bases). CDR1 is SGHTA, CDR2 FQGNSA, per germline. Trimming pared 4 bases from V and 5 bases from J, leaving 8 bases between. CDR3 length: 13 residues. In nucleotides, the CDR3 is TGTGCCAGCAGCTCTCAGGGTACCGGGGAGCTGTTTTTT. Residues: CASSSQGTGELFF.

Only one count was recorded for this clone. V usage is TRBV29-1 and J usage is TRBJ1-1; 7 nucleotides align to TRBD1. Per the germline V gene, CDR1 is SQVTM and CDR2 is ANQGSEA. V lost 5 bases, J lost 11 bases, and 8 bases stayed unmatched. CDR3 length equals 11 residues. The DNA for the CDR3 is TGCAGCGTTATTAGGACAGGCTTGGCTTTCTTT. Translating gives CSVIRTGLAFF.

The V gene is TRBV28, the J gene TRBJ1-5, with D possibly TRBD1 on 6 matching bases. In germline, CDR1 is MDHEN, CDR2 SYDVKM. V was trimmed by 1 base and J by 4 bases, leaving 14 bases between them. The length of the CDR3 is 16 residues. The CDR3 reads CASSLYGRGGNQPQHF. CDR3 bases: TGTGCCAGCAGTTTATATGGCAGGGGCGGGAATCAGCCCCAGCATTTT.

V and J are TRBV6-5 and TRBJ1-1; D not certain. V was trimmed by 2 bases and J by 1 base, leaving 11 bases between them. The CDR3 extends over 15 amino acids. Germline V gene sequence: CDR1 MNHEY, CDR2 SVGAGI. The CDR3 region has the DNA TGTGCCAGCAGTTACCCAGGCCTCCCGAACACTGAAGCTTTCTTT. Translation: CASSYPGLPNTEAFF.